This T cell receptor beta chain was documented in a study of Tregs in tolerant kidney transplant recipients. CDR1 is SGHTA, CDR2 FQGNSA, per germline. With V trimmed by 5 bases and J by 3 bases, 6 bases remained unmatched. The CDR3 runs to 16 residues. This table comes from immunoSEQ multiplex PCR, and its TCRdb copy is limited to in-frame clones, with some not included. There are about 100,000 clones in the sample; around 90% occur only once, and about 0.31% lies in the top ten. The sequence derives from a human donor who received a combined kidney and bone marrow transplant. The chain has TRBV7-2 and TRBJ1-5; the match to TRBD1 covers 11 bases. Material: CD4+ T cells from blood, obtained before the transplant. The CDR3 reads CASSRGQGVVNQPQHF. The CDR3 nucleotides are TGTGCCAGCAGCCGGGGACAGGGGGTGGTCAATCAGCCCCAGCATTTT. Full variable domain (remainder filled in from reference TRBV7-2 and TRBJ1-5): GAGVSQSPSNKVTEKGKDVELRCDPISGHTALYWYRQSLGQGLEFLIYFQGNSAPDKSGLPSDRFSAERTGGSVSTLTIQRTQQEDSAVYLCASSRGQGVVNQPQHFGDGTRLSIL.